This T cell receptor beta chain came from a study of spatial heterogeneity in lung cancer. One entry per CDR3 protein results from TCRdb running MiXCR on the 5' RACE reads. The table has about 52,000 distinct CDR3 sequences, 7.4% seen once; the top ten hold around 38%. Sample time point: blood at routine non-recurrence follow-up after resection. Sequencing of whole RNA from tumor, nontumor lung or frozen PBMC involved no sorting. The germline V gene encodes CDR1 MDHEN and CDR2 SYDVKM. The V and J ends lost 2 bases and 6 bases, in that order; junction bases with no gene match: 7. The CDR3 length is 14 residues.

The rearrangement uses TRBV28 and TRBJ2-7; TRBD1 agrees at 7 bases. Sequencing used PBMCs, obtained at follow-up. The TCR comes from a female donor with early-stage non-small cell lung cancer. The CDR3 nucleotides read TGTGCCAGCAGTTTAAGTCACAGGGGTGGCGAGCAGTACTTC. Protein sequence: CASSLSHRGGEQYF. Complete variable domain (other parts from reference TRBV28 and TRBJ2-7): DVKVTQSSRYLVKRTGEKVFLECVQDMDHENMFWYRQDPGLGLRLIYFSYDVKMKEKGDIPEGYSVSREKKERFSLILESASTNQTSMYLCASSLSHRGGEQYFGPGTRLTVT.